Listed here is a single TCR beta chain. This sample was included in a study of blood T cell repertoires in COVID-19. In germline, CDR1 is KGHSH, CDR2 LQKENI. CDR3 length equals 18 residues. Trimming left V 2 bases short and J 2 bases short, with 19 bases between. Data came from immunoSEQ multiplex PCR; TCRdb stores just in-frame clones and leaves some out. This sample has 280,000 or so clones; under 90% occur once, and the top ten carry roughly 2.9%. The chain has TRBV18 and TRBJ2-1; possible D gene TRBD1, 7 bases. The TCR sequence derives from a woman aged 45-65 years who had been exposed to COVID-19. What was sequenced was PBMCs or T cells enriched from blood (not recorded which). This CDR3 is CASSPEKVSRGAYNEQFF. The DNA for the CDR3 is TGTGCCAGCTCACCAGAAAAGGTGAGCAGGGGGGCCTACAATGAGCAGTTCTTC.